This T cell receptor beta chain comes out of a study of cytomegalovirus exposure and HLA in healthy donors. In the study overall: Earlier work reported approximately 110 million unique TCR beta sequences from 180 million or so T cells. Study-wide results and caveats: It was taken for granted in presence/absence analyses that sequencing depth across donors was roughly uniform. Association of a missense DCLRE1C variant with TCR beta V- and J-gene trimming was reported in a later analysis.

The PCR had 60 Vbeta and 13 Jbeta primers. Generated by immunoSEQ multiplex PCR, the TCRdb table keeps only in-frame clones and is missing some. Here the sample spans about 150,000 clones, 64% being singletons. A note on this clone: Its antigen is currently unknown.

V shed 4 bases, J shed 3 bases, and the junction held 12 bases outside the gene matches. CDR3 length: 17 amino acids. The germline V gene has CDR1 MDHEN and CDR2 SYDVKM. The specimen sequenced was PBMCs. The chain carries TRBV28 and TRBJ1-1; 9 bases align to TRBD1. The receptor comes from a woman aged 30 to 39 in good health and CMV-seropositive. The CDR3 reads CASSSSGTGSWYTEAFF. CDR3 nucleotide sequence: TGTGCCAGCAGTTCCTCCGGGACAGGGTCCTGGTACACTGAAGCTTTCTTT.